The clone carrying this T cell receptor beta chain was detected a few times. The entry originates in a study of identical twins. TCRdb re-called the 5' RACE reads through MiXCR, storing one row per CDR3 protein. The sample gives 500,000 to 550,000 distinct CDR3 sequences, under 25% of which show up once; about 0.91% is in the top ten. V lost 4 bases and J 4 bases, leaving 19 bases between the germline ends. Per the germline V gene, CDR1 is LGHNA and CDR2 is YNFKEQ. There are 16 residues in the CDR3. Healthy Caucasian donors formed the entire cohort. In addition, the sample was reused for a study of T cells expressing NK-cell markers. Per that study: Repertoire data for TCR beta were derived from sorted T cells (CD3+CD56+NKG2C+, CD3+CD56+NKG2C- and CD3+CD56-NKG2C+).

The chain employs TRBV4-2 and TRBJ1-2, with TRBD1 as a possible D gene (6 bases). Sequencing input: CD4+ T cells sorted from blood. This clonotype was sampled from a woman between 18 and 30 years old in good health. CDR3 sequence (DNA): TGTGCCAGCAGCCCGGAGGAGTGGGGGACACTCTATGGCTACACCTTC. This codes for CASSPEEWGTLYGYTF.